The clone carrying this T cell receptor beta chain was seen only a few times. The target antigen is unknown. The record originates from a study of T cells after yellow fever vaccination. On the study more broadly: Low-cell-number fractions were prepared with SMART-Seq v4 Ultra Low Input. Study-wide points: Clones that expanded after primary vaccination mostly reappeared after the booster (around 96% CD4, approximately 87% CD8). The study noted that FACS-sorted repertoires could contain abundant clonotypes contaminating from the bulk population. It was a small share of clonotypes that appeared in both CD4 and CD8 compartments.

TCRdb reprocessed the 5' RACE reads via MiXCR and lists one record per CDR3 protein. The sample yields some 350,000 distinct CDR3 sequences, 3% to 4.5% seen once. This CDR3 has 14 amino acids. Per germline, CDR1 MGHRA and CDR2 YSYEKL. Trimming removed 6 bases at V and 5 bases at J, with 16 bases between. The specimen was PBMCs, collected 5 days after the yellow fever booster vaccination. The rearrangement links TRBV4-1 to TRBJ2-5; perhaps TRBD1 as D (7 bases). The TCR was taken from a man between 18 and 35 years old who received the YFV17D yellow fever vaccine. This CDR3 reads CASRPEGAWETQYF. DNA of the CDR3: TGCGCCAGCAGGCCGGAGGGGGCATGGGAGACCCAGTACTTC.